This T cell receptor beta chain was recovered during a study of blood T cell repertoires in COVID-19. About the research overall: The origin of the acute and convalescent COVID-19 samples was the United States, Italy and Spain. PBMCs, B-cell-depleted T cells, or T cells provided the cDNA or gDNA that made up the material.

Per the original data handling: Estimated nucleated cell counts came from reference gene primer amplification. Profiling relied on immunoSEQ multiplex PCR, and the TCRdb table lists in-frame clones only, not all of them. D and trimming were read from the DNA, whereas the V and J calls and clone size are those reported in that table. In the table there are some 12,000 clones, 92% of which are singletons. CDR1 and CDR2 from the germline V gene are MGHDK and SYGVNS. The CDR3 loop spans 14 amino acids. With 6 bases removed from V and 2 bases from J, the gap between germline ends came to 11 bases. The chain links TRBV25-1 to TRBJ2-1; D gene uncertain. The source material was peripheral blood. The clonotype originates from a woman in her 70s with active COVID-19. CDR3 DNA sequence: TGTGCCAGCAGCGCACCAAGCCCCTACAATGAGCAGTTCTTC. It codes for CASSAPSPYNEQFF.